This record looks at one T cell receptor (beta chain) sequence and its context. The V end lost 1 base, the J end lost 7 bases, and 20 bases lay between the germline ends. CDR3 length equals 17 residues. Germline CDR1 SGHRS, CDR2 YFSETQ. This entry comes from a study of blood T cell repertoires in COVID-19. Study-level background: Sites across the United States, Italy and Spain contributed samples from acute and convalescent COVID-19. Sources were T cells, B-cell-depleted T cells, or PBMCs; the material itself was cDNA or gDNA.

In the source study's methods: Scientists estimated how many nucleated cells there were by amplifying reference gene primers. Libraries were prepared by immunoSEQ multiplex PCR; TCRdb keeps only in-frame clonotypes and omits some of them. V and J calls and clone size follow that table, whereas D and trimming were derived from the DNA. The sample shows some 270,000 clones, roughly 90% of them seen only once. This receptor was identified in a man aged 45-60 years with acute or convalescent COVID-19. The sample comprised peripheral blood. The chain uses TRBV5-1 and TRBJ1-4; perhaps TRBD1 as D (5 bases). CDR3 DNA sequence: TGCGCCAGCAGCTTGAATTCGCGGGGCAGGGCCCCTGAAAAACTGTTTTTT. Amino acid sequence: CASSLNSRGRAPEKLFF.